Following are 9 T cell receptor beta chains from one sample sequenced in a study of T cell responses to AZD1222 COVID-19 vaccine. Libraries were prepared by immunoSEQ multiplex PCR; TCRdb keeps only in-frame clonotypes and omits some of them. The sample contains about 140,000 clones, roughly 90% of which appear only once. Sample: peripheral blood, taken 28 days after the second AZD1222 dose. The receptors shown here come from an adult who received the AZD1222 COVID-19 vaccine.

In its sample, this clone was seen once. The rearrangement uses TRBV24-1 and TRBJ1-2; tentative D call: TRBD1 (5 bases). Germline CDR1 reads KGHDR; CDR2 reads SFDVKD. The CDR3 spans 12 residues. CDR3 nucleotides: TGTGCGACGCAGGGTCCTAACTATGGCTACACCTTC. This translates into CATQGPNYGYTF.

The chain has TRBV15 and TRBJ2-7; 8 bases map to TRBD2. Germline CDR1 LNHNV, CDR2 YYDKDF (reference sequence). Losses at the gene ends were 7 bases for V and 6 bases for J; bases not matched to a gene: 8. The CDR3 extends over 13 amino acids. The CDR3 region is CATTISGGAEQYF. CDR3 DNA: TGTGCCACCACCATAAGCGGGGGAGCCGAGCAGTACTTC.

This clone showed up just once. The chain has TRBV11-2 and TRBJ1-2; D ambiguous. In germline, CDR1 is SGHAT, CDR2 FQNNGV. The V gene lost 0 bases and the J gene lost 7 bases, with 9 bases spanning the gap. The CDR3 length is 13 residues. Here the CDR3 reads CASSLDGSGGYTF. CDR3 DNA sequence: TGTGCCAGCAGCTTAGACGGCAGCGGTGGCTACACCTTC.

The chain couples TRBV3-1 (or the pseudogene TRBV3-2) to TRBJ1-3; a possible D gene is TRBD1 (5 bases). The ends were cut back, 4 bases at V and 0 bases at J, with 7 bases in the middle. The V gene's germline CDR1 is LGHDT and CDR2 YNNKEL (reference sequence). The CDR3 extends over 14 amino acids. The CDR3 region is CASSPDNSGNTIYF. The DNA of the CDR3 is TGTGCCAGCAGCCCGGACAACTCTGGAAACACCATATATTTT.

The chain carries TRBV13 and TRBJ1-2; 7 nucleotides line up with TRBD1. V was clipped by 5 bases and J by 8 bases; unmatched bases: 17. The germline V gene has CDR1 PRHDT and CDR2 FYEKMQ (reference sequence). CDR3 size: 16 residues. CDR3 DNA: TGTGCCAGCAGCCGATCCTTAACAGGGGCAATCGCCGGCTACACCTTC. It yields the protein CASSRSLTGAIAGYTF.

This clone has only one observation. The CDR3 DNA reads TGTGCCAGCAGCACCCCCGGGACACTAAACACCATATATTTT. Protein sequence: CASSTPGTLNTIYF. V gene TRBV2 combines with J gene TRBJ1-3, with D perhaps matching TRBD1 (6 bases). With 6 bases removed from V and 6 bases from J, the gap between germline ends came to 15 bases. The CDR3 consists of 14 residues. Germline assignment: CDR1 SNHLY and CDR2 FYNNEI.

This sequence joins TRBV15 and TRBJ2-1; 8 bases line up with TRBD1. V trimming: 4 bases; J trimming: 4 bases; junction bases outside the gene matches: 6. The CDR3 sequence is 15 residues long. The germline gives CDR1 LNHNV, CDR2 YYDKDF (reference sequence). The CDR3, as DNA: TGTGCCACCAGCACAGGGGGCGCCCAATACAATGAGCAGTTCTTC. Protein product: CATSTGGAQYNEQFF.

The gene calls are TRBV5-1 and TRBJ2-5; the match to TRBD2 covers 11 bases. Germline V gene data show CDR1 as SGHRS and CDR2 as YFSETQ. The CDR3 runs to 14 residues. The V gene end was trimmed by 4 bases and the J gene end by 9 bases; junction bases not matched to a gene: 8. CDR3 sequence: CASSGGTSGLAQYF. The DNA of the CDR3 is TGCGCCAGCAGCGGCGGGACTAGCGGCTTGGCCCAGTACTTC.

The chain carries TRBV12-5 and TRBJ2-5; D could derive from TRBD1 or TRBD2 (7 bases each). The CDR3 loop spans 15 amino acids. V gave up 2 bases and J gave up 5 bases, with 15 bases separating them. Germline V gives CDR1 LGHNT, CDR2 FRNRAP. Here the CDR3 DNA reads TGTGCTAGTGGTTTGCCGAACAGGGGAGGGGAGACCCAGTACTTC. It specifies CASGLPNRGGETQYF.